This entry describes one T cell receptor beta chain. Its target antigen remains unknown. Base qualities are missing; no much larger clone stands one base away. PBMCs were isolated by Ficoll-Paque density gradient centrifugation. This entry belongs to a study of T-cell memory formation after mild COVID-19 (dated by TCRdb to the early 2020s). About the study as a whole: TCR sequence clusters from the two donors were found to be largely donor specific. Longitudinal TCRalpha and TCRbeta repertoire sequencing tracked T-cell clones expanding and contracting after mild COVID-19 in two donors. Two young, previously healthy adult volunteers made up the cohort, one male and one female. Beyond this particular receptor, the publication reports: SARS-CoV-2 specificity was not confirmed for the second-wave clones peaking on day 37. Contracting CD4+ clones appeared mostly in the CM and EM memory subsets, whereas CD8+ clones were enriched in EMRA. The study included only a couple of mild cases, and larger cohorts that include severe cases with pre-infection samples were judged to be necessary. From day 15 to 85, contracting clones showed balanced CD4/CD8 phenotypes, whereas a second wave of clones that expanded from day 15 to 37 leaned towards CD4+. The detection of some responding clones in pre-infection memory suggests that pre-existing cross-reactive memory T cells joined the SARS-CoV-2 response.

TCRdb lists the instrument as Illumina NovaSeq 6000. Using 5'RACE with constant-segment primers, TCRalpha and TCRbeta cDNA libraries were constructed, with sample barcodes and unique molecular identifiers added in the process. RNA was extracted from every sample with Trizol reagent. The libraries were amplified in two PCR steps, and the second step added a second sample barcode and Illumina TruSeq adapters. Sequencing of the libraries was done on an Illumina NovaSeq, producing 2 x 150 bp paired-end reads. For the original study's pipeline: With migec v1.2.7, reads were demultiplexed and then collapsed into UMI-guided consensus sequences. Using mixcr v2.1.11, the UMI consensuses were aligned to TRA and TRB V and J templates and assembled into clonotypes. Clonotypes were classified as expanded or contracted when called significant by both edgeR and NoisET, with noise models trained on biological replicates. edgeR calls used a false discovery rate-adjusted p below 0.01 and a log2 fold-change threshold of 1. As an exploratory analysis of dynamics, max-normalized trajectories of the 1000 most abundant clonotypes were examined by PCA with hierarchical clustering. Separately sequenced CD4+ and CD8+ repertoires were used to assign a CD4 or CD8 phenotype to each responding clone. Through fastp at Q25 and MiXCR, TCRdb rebuilt clones from the public reads, retaining in-frame beta chains. Rows are unified per CDR3 protein, each entry keeping the most common DNA and genes. These V and J calls derive from TCRdb rather than the authors' analysis. In this sample the table shows about 210,000 distinct CDR3 sequences, 8% to 11% of which occur a single time. The ten largest clones add up to approximately 3% of the sample.

Trimming accounts for 4 bases at V and 4 bases at J, while the number of junction bases matched to no gene is 8. In the germline V gene (reference sequence), CDR1 corresponds to SGHNT and CDR2 to YYREEE. The CDR3 numbers 16 residues from cysteine through phenylalanine. CDR3 DNA only is kept here, 48 bases in frame from base 1. The rearrangement joined TRBV5-4 to TRBJ2-5, with TRBD2 identical over 12 junction bases. The clonotype comes from a man between 18 and 29 years old who had mild COVID-19 (a few samples of this study predate the infection). The sample titles of this study are shuffled in the database, so cell type and time point are left out; the donor was told from shared clones. Material for sequencing was PBMCs or a T cell subset sorted from them (not recorded which). The DNA reads TGTGCCAGCAGCCGGGGGCCTAGCGGGGGGGCAGAGACCCAGTACTTC. It specifies CASSRGPSGGAETQYF.